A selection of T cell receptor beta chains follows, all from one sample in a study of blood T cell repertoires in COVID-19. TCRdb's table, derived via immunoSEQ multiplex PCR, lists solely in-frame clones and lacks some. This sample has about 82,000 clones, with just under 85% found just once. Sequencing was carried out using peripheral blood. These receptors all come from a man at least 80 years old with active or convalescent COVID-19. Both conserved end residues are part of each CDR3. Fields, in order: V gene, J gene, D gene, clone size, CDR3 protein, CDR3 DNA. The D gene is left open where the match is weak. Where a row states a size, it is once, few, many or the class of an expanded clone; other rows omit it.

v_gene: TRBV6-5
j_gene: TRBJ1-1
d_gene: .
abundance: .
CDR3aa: CASSYSTWQDTEAFF
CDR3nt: TGTGCCAGCAGTTACTCCACTTGGCAGGACACTGAAGCTTTCTTT

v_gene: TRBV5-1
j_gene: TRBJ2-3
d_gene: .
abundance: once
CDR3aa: CASNGDRFTDTQYF
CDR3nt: TGCGCCAGCAATGGAGACAGATTCACAGATACGCAGTATTTT

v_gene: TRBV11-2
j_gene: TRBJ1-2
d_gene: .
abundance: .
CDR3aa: CASSLGAGGAGSYGYTF
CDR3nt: TGTGCCAGCAGCTTAGGGGCCGGCGGGGCAGGGAGCTATGGCTACACCTTC

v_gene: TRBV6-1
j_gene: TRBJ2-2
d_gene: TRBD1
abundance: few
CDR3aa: CASSDTGGARYGELFF
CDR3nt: TGTGCCAGCAGTGATACAGGGGGCGCACGATATGGGGAGCTGTTTTTT

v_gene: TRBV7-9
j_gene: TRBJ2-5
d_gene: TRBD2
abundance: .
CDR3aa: CASSPTSGREEETQYF
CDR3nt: TGTGCCAGCAGCCCAACTAGCGGGAGGGAAGAAGAGACCCAGTACTTC

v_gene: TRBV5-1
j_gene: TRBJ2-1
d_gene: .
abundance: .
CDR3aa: CASSLGVADFVYNEQFF
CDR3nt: TGCGCCAGCAGCTTGGGAGTAGCAGACTTTGTTTACAATGAGCAGTTCTTC

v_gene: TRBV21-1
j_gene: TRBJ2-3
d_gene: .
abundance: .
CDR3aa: CARNSGRDITDTQYF
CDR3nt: TGTGCCAGAAATAGCGGGAGAGATATCACAGATACGCAGTATTTT

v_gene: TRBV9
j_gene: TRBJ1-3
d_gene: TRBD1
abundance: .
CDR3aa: CASSVAGGGNTIYF
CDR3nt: TGTGCCAGCAGCGTAGCAGGGGGTGGAAACACCATATATTTT

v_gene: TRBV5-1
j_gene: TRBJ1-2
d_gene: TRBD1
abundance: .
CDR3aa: CASSPKGDSYGYTF
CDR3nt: TGCGCCAGCAGCCCAAAGGGGGACAGCTATGGCTACACCTTC

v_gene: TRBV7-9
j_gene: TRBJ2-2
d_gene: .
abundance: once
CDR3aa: CASSRQDANTGELFF
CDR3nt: TGTGCCAGCAGCCGACAGGACGCGAACACCGGGGAGCTGTTTTTT

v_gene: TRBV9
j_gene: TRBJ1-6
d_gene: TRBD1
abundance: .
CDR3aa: CASSPRDSNSPLHF
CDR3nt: TGTGCCAGCAGCCCCAGGGACAGCAATTCACCCCTCCACTTT

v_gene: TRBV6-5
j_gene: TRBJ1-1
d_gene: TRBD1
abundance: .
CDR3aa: CASSRQGWMSTEAFF
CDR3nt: TGTGCCAGCAGTCGACAGGGGTGGATGAGCACTGAAGCTTTCTTT

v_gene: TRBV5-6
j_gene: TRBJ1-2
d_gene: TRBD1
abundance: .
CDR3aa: CASSFQDREGYTF
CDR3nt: TGTGCCAGCAGCTTTCAGGACAGGGAAGGCTACACCTTC

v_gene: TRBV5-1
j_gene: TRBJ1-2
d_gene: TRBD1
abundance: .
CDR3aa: CASSLSDRGYPNGYTF
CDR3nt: TGCGCCAGCAGCTTATCGGACAGGGGCTACCCGAATGGCTACACCTTC